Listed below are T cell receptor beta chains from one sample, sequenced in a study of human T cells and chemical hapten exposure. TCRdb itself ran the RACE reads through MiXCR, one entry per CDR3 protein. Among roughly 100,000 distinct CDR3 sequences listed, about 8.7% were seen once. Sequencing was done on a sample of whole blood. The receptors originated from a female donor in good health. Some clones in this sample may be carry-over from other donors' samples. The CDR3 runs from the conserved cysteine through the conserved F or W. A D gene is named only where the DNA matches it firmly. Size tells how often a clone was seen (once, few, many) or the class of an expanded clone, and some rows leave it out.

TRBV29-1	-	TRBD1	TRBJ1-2	CSAGTGNLYGYTF	TGCAGCGCAGGGACAGGGAACCTTTATGGCTACACCTTC
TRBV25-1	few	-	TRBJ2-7	CASSEPPRDSGSEQYF	TGTGCCAGCAGTGAGCCTCCCCGGGACTCAGGGAGCGAGCAGTACTTC
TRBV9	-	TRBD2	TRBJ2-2	CASSAGLAGDSGELFF	TGTGCCAGCAGCGCCGGACTAGCGGGAGATTCGGGGGAGCTGTTTTTT
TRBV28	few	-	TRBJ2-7	CASSVYRGDEQYF	TGTGCCAGCAGTGTTTATAGGGGGGACGAGCAGTACTTC
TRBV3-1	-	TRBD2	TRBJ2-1	CASSRGTSGYLYNEQFF	TGTGCCAGCAGCCGCGGGACTAGCGGGTATTTATACAATGAGCAGTTCTTC
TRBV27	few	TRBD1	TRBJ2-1	CASSLAGQGPEQFF	TGTGCCAGCAGTTTAGCGGGACAGGGCCCCGAGCAGTTCTTC
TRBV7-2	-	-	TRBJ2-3	CASSFERLTPDTQYF	TGTGCCAGCAGCTTTGAGCGCCTAACACCAGATACGCAGTATTTT
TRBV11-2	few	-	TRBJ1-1	CASSLEPPGIDEAFF	TGTGCCAGCAGCTTAGAACCCCCAGGAATCGATGAAGCTTTCTTT
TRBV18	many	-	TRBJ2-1	CASSPPRLPSSYNEQFF	TGTGCCAGCTCACCACCCAGGCTACCTAGCTCCTACAATGAGCAGTTCTTC
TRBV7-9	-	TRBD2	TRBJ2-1	CASSPGTSNEQFF	TGTGCCAGCAGCCCCGGGACTAGCAATGAGCAGTTCTTC
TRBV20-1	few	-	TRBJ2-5	CSARLTGEETQYF	TGCAGTGCTAGGTTAACGGGTGAGGAGACCCAGTACTTC
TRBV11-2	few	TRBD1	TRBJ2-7	CASSLAPGQGTYEQYF	TGTGCCAGCAGCTTGGCACCGGGACAGGGAACCTACGAGCAGTACTTC
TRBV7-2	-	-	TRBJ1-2	CASSLARQNYGYTF	TGTGCCAGCAGCTTAGCACGACAGAACTATGGCTACACCTTC
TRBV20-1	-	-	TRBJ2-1	CSATDENEQFF	TGCAGTGCTACCGACGAGAATGAGCAGTTCTTC
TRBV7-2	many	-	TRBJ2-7	CASSLQGVGEQYF	TGTGCCAGCAGCTTACAAGGGGTAGGGGAGCAGTACTTC
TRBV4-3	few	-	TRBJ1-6	CASSQDLLNNSPLHF	TGCGCCAGCAGCCAAGATTTGCTGAATAATTCACCCCTCCACTTT
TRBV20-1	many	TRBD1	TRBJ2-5	CSLIGTGKETQYF	TGCAGCTTGATCGGGACAGGGAAGGAGACCCAGTACTTC
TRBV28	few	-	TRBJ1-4	CASSPSGTVGEKLFF	TGTGCCAGCAGTCCATCAGGGACCGTTGGTGAAAAACTGTTTTTT
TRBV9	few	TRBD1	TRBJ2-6	CASSDRDRGGSGANVLTF	TGTGCCAGCAGCGACAGGGACAGGGGAGGATCTGGGGCCAACGTCCTGACTTTC
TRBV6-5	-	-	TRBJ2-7	CASSYSLSGVEQYF	TGTGCCAGCAGTTACTCCTTGAGTGGGGTCGAGCAGTACTTC
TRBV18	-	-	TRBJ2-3	CASSRKAGPSTDTQYF	TGTGCCAGCTCTCGAAAAGCGGGCCCTAGCACAGATACGCAGTATTTT
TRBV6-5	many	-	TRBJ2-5	CASSYSPYIWLQETQYF	TGTGCCAGCAGTTACTCCCCTTACATCTGGCTCCAAGAGACCCAGTACTTC
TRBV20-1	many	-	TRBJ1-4	CSARGDHEKLFF	TGCAGTGCCAGGGGTGACCATGAAAAACTGTTTTTT
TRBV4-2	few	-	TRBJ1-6	CASSPTLSSYNSPLHF	TGTGCCAGCAGCCCGACATTGAGCTCCTATAATTCACCCCTCCACTTT
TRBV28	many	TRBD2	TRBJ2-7	CASSLYSGTYEQYF	TGTGCCAGCAGTTTGTATAGCGGGACCTACGAGCAGTACTTC
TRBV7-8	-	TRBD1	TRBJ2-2	CASSLHDRGRGTGELFF	TGTGCCAGCAGCTTACACGACAGGGGAAGGGGCACCGGGGAGCTGTTTTTT
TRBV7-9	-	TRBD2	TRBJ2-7	CASSLAASSYEQYF	TGTGCCAGCAGCCTAGCGGCTAGCTCCTACGAGCAGTACTTC
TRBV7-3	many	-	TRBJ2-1	CASSSGEPYNEQFF	TGTGCCAGCAGCTCGGGGGAGCCTTACAATGAGCAGTTCTTC
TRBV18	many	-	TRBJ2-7	CASSSDSYEQYF	TGTGCCAGCTCATCGGACAGCTACGAGCAGTACTTC
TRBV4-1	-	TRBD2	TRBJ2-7	CASSPMTSGRYEQYF	TGCGCCAGCAGCCCCATGACTAGCGGGAGGTACGAGCAGTACTTC
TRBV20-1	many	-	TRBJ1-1	CSPTDGSQNTEAFF	TGCAGCCCCACGGACGGGAGCCAGAACACTGAAGCTTTCTTT
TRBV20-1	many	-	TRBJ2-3	CSALDGSTDTQYF	TGCAGTGCTCTAGACGGCAGCACAGATACGCAGTATTTT
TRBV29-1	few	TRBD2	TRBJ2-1	CSAITGTSGRGPQFF	TGCAGCGCTATAACCGGGACTAGCGGGAGGGGGCCGCAGTTCTTC
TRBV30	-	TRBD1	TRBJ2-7	CAWSGRGQGAAQSYEQYF	TGTGCCTGGAGCGGCAGGGGACAGGGGGCGGCTCAGTCCTACGAGCAGTACTTC
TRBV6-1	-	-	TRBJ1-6	CASSEDRVSPLHF	TGTGCCAGCAGTGAAGACAGGGTATCACCCCTCCACTTT
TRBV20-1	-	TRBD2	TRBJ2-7	CSARDGKRDYEQYF	TGCAGTGCTAGAGATGGGAAGCGGGACTACGAGCAGTACTTC
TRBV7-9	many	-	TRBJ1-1	CASSLDQGRITEAFF	TGTGCCAGCAGCTTAGATCAGGGGAGGATCACTGAAGCTTTCTTT
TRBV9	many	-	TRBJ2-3	CASSVDYADTQYF	TGTGCCAGCAGCGTAGATTACGCAGATACGCAGTATTTT
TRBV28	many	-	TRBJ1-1	CASRDRLRTEAFF	TGTGCCAGCAGAGATCGTCTGAGGACTGAAGCTTTCTTT
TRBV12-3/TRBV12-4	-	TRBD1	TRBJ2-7	CASSLRGLGGEQYF	TGTGCCAGCAGCCTCAGGGGGCTAGGAGGGGAGCAGTACTTC
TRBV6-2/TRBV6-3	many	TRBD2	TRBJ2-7	CASSAPLGRGYEQYF	TGTGCCAGCAGTGCCCCTCTGGGGCGGGGGTACGAGCAGTACTTC
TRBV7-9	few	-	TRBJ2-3	CASSDQKWKQYF	TGTGCCAGCAGCGATCAGAAATGGAAGCAGTATTTT
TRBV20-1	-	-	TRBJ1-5	CSATTASGNQPQHF	TGCAGTGCCACCACGGCCAGCGGCAATCAGCCCCAGCATTTT
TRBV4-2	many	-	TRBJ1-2	CASSQDPGLLSGYTF	TGTGCCAGCAGCCAAGATCCGGGTTTATTGTCTGGCTACACCTTC
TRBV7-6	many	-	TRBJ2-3	CASSRAPGLGSDTQYF	TGTGCCAGCAGCAGAGCCCCCGGCCTGGGGTCAGATACGCAGTATTTT
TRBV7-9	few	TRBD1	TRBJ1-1	CASSLMTGLAAFF	TGTGCCAGCAGCTTAATGACAGGGCTTGCAGCTTTCTTT
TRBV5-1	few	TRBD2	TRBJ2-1	CASSLWLAGVSSEQFF	TGCGCCAGCAGCTTGTGGCTAGCGGGAGTAAGTAGTGAGCAGTTCTTC
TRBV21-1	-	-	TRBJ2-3	CASSKNFPTGRPGPDTQYF	TGTGCCAGCAGCAAAAATTTTCCCACAGGGCGGCCGGGCCCAGATACGCAGTATTTT
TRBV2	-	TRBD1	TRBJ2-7	CASSVDRQGSSYEQYF	TGTGCCAGCAGTGTGGACCGACAGGGGTCCTCCTACGAGCAGTACTTC
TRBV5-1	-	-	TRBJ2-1	CASSFGNEQFF	TGCGCCAGCAGCTTCGGGAATGAGCAGTTCTTC
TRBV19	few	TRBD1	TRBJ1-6	CASSTMGQRGSPLHF	TGTGCCAGTAGTACCATGGGACAGAGGGGATCACCCCTCCACTTT
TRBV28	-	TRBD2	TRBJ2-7	CASSLPSGSEQYF	TGTGCCAGCAGTTTGCCTAGCGGCTCCGAGCAGTACTTC
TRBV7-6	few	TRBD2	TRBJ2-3	CASSPPGLGVTDTQYF	TGTGCCAGCAGCCCCCCGGGACTAGGAGTGACAGATACGCAGTATTTT
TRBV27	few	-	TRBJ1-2	CASSLTFVDSVNYGYTF	TGTGCCAGCAGTCTTACGTTTGTTGACAGCGTTAACTATGGCTACACCTTC